The 2 T cell receptor beta chains below all came from one sample that was sequenced in a study of blood T cell repertoires in COVID-19. Data came from immunoSEQ multiplex PCR; TCRdb stores just in-frame clones and leaves some out. The table includes about 160,000 clones, 83% detected once. Source material: PBMCs or T cells enriched from blood (not recorded which). These TCRs come from a woman aged 50 to 60 who had recovered from COVID-19.

This chain connects TRBV3-1 (or the pseudogene TRBV3-2) to TRBJ1-1; D may be TRBD1 (5 bases). The germline V gene has CDR1 LGHDT and CDR2 YNNKEL (reference sequence). V was trimmed by 2 bases and J by 0 bases, leaving 16 bases between them. This CDR3 comprises 17 residues. CDR3 protein: CASSQHTASTVNTEAFF. Written as DNA, the CDR3 is TGTGCCAGCAGCCAACACACCGCATCGACAGTGAACACTGAAGCTTTCTTT.

The gene calls are TRBV5-1 and TRBJ2-3; D remains unclear. CDR3 length: 14 residues. Germline V gene sequence: CDR1 SGHRS, CDR2 YFSETQ. The V gene lost 4 bases and the J gene lost 1 base, with 10 bases spanning the gap. The CDR3, as DNA: TGCGCCAGCAGCCCCGTGGCGGGCACAGATACGCAGTATTTT. It specifies CASSPVAGTDTQYF.